Below are 3 T cell receptor beta chains sequenced from a single sample in a study of T cell responses to AZD1222 COVID-19 vaccine. The method was immunoSEQ multiplex PCR; TCRdb's version includes in-frame clones alone and lacks a portion of them. The sample carries under 200,000 clones, approximately 91% recorded once. Sample: peripheral blood, taken on day 0 of AZD1222 vaccination. The receptors here all came from an adult in good health.

The chain uses TRBV19 and TRBJ1-5; D remains unclear. V gave up 5 bases and J gave up 3 bases, with 14 bases separating them. The germline V gene encodes CDR1 LNHDA and CDR2 SQIVND (reference sequence). The CDR3 has 15 residues. This CDR3 reads CASSPAQVHNQPQHF. The CDR3 region has the DNA TGTGCCAGTAGTCCTGCCCAGGTTCACAATCAGCCCCAGCATTTT.

The CDR3 DNA reads as TGCGCCAGCAGCTTAGTTCAGCAGGGAACGAATGAAAAACTGTTTTTT. Protein sequence: CASSLVQQGTNEKLFF. The chain combines TRBV5-1 with TRBJ1-4; TRBD1 is a possible D gene (5 bases). The germline V gene encodes CDR1 SGHRS and CDR2 YFSETQ. Trimming pared 2 bases from V and 5 bases from J, leaving 16 bases between. The CDR3 runs 16 residues.

The gene calls are TRBV4-1 and TRBJ2-7, with D possibly TRBD2 on 5 matching bases. Germline CDR1 reads MGHRA; CDR2 reads YSYEKL. The CDR3 loop spans 14 amino acids. V was clipped by 2 bases and J by 1 base, with 9 bases between them. The DNA of the CDR3 is TGCGCCAGCAGCCAAAATCGGGGATCCTACGAGCAGTACTTC. Translating it yields CASSQNRGSYEQYF.